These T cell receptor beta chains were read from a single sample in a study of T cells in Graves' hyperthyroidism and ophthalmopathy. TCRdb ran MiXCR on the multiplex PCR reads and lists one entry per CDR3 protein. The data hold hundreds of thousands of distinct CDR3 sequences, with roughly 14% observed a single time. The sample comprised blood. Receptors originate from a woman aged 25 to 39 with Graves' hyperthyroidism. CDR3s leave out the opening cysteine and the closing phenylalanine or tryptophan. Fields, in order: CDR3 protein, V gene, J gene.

ASRTGPETQY	TRBV28	TRBJ2-5
SARRGYEQY	TRBV20-1	TRBJ2-7
ASSTPVGEQY	TRBV12-3/TRBV12-4	TRBJ2-7
ASSEGGSGRYEQY	TRBV25-1	TRBJ2-7
AWRGTGESPLH	TRBV30	TRBJ1-6
ASSLRDDTETQY	TRBV5-6	TRBJ2-5
ASSQVGEDEQY	TRBV3-1	TRBJ2-7
ATSDVSYEQY	TRBV15	TRBJ2-7
ASSIGTGAFNEQF	TRBV19	TRBJ2-1
ASSPQQVWGTF	TRBV12-3/TRBV12-4	TRBJ1-1
ASSYLRQEGEQF	TRBV6-5	TRBJ2-1
SAGGGGFPGDTQY	TRBV20-1	TRBJ2-3
ASSIGVRDRQF	TRBV19	TRBJ2-1
ASSPRLAGGLHGELF	TRBV7-2	TRBJ2-2
ASSLSLAGGTDTQY	TRBV7-9	TRBJ2-3
ASSADRGDYGYT	TRBV9	TRBJ1-2
SARLGSGGETQY	TRBV20-1	TRBJ2-5
ASSYSIGRAGEQF	TRBV6-5	TRBJ2-1
ASSRGLGTNQPQH	TRBV27	TRBJ1-5
ASSPSVVNQPQH	TRBV28	TRBJ1-5
AWSVQEGYEQY	TRBV30	TRBJ2-7
TSTDGFSSNEQF	TRBV10-2	TRBJ2-1
ASSLRGGDYNEQF	TRBV5-1	TRBJ2-1
ASSLPLAGGNTQY	TRBV5-8	TRBJ2-3
SVAQRNSYEQY	TRBV29-1	TRBJ2-7
ASSIEVGGGQPQH	TRBV19	TRBJ1-5
ASSNPGDITYEQY	TRBV28	TRBJ2-7
ASSSNSGTDLGSNQPQH	TRBV12-3/TRBV12-4	TRBJ1-5
ASRTAMGYQETQY	TRBV5-1	TRBJ2-5
AVSSRYGEQF	TRBV6-1	TRBJ2-1
SAGGTSGYYEQY	TRBV20-1	TRBJ2-7
ASSPLGRTEAF	TRBV6-1	TRBJ1-1
ASRKGTVNTEAF	TRBV12-3/TRBV12-4	TRBJ1-1
ASSFQGMETQY	TRBV7-9	TRBJ2-5
ASSRPRTAPGELF	TRBV5-6	TRBJ2-2
ASTPPRGLPEQF	TRBV2	TRBJ2-1
ASTRQLGQQAF	TRBV2	TRBJ1-1
ASSVDVLRTETQY	TRBV7-2	TRBJ2-5
SVQDMNTEAF	TRBV29-1	TRBJ1-1
ASSVNTDTQY	TRBV10-2	TRBJ2-3
ASAERWDQPQH	TRBV2	TRBJ1-5
ASIKAGVVRADTQY	TRBV28	TRBJ2-3
SARRPGANEQF	TRBV20-1	TRBJ2-1
AWSVKGASTEAF	TRBV30	TRBJ1-1
ASSLAGGGYEQF	TRBV5-1	TRBJ2-1
ASSFGLDTEAF	TRBV11-2	TRBJ1-1
SASLGARGNEQF	TRBV20-1	TRBJ2-1
SARSEVPFTGELF	TRBV20-1	TRBJ2-2
ASSYPRLAGLNEQF	TRBV6-2/TRBV6-3	TRBJ2-1
ASHPAGTSVFEQY	TRBV6-1	TRBJ2-7
ASNEGGDTQY	TRBV19	TRBJ2-3
ASSLNPGQGSLYT	TRBV7-9	TRBJ1-2
ASSHSTSEWETQY	TRBV4-1	TRBJ2-5
ASTPGQVGEQY	TRBV27	TRBJ2-7